The present T cell receptor (beta chain) was sequenced within a study of breast tumors, draining lymph nodes, adjacent tissues. This clonotype came up many times. Each CDR3 protein is one row after TCRdb ran MiXCR on the multiplex PCR reads. Of 150,000 to 250,000 distinct CDR3 sequences listed, over 25% are singletons. Axillary draining lymph nodes of breast cancer patients supplied the node samples. The CDR3 loop spans 17 amino acids. The V gene end was trimmed by 5 bases and the J gene end by 6 bases; junction bases not matched to a gene: 10. Germline V gene data show CDR1 as KGHDR and CDR2 as SFDVKD.

This chain joins TRBV24-1 and TRBJ2-2; 11 bases match TRBD1. The sample taken for sequencing was axillary lymph node tissue. The clonotype originates from a female donor with breast cancer. Some clones in this sample may be carry-over from other donors' samples. In DNA, the CDR3 is TGTGCCACCAGTGCCCCCCCCGGGACAGGGGGTTCCGGGGAGCTGTTTTTT. Translated: CATSAPPGTGGSGELFF.